This T cell receptor (beta chain) was found in a study of shared clonotypes between healthy human individuals. Study-wide context: CD4 naive and memory got three plates each, CD8 naive two, CD8 memory one. Study-level findings and limits: Some naive CD4 clonotypes, roughly 4.5%, turned up in common across a handful of donors.

Assay used: immunoSEQ multiplex PCR; TCRdb lists only in-frame clones, some missing. This sample has about 800,000 clones, with about 97% found just once. Naivety among CD8 cells was defined by CD45RO negativity and positive CCR7 selection, thereby excluding terminally differentiated effector memory CD45RA+ cells. Nashville, Tennessee was home to all donors, who were Caucasian adults. The CDR3 sequence is 15 residues long. V lost 3 bases and J lost 2; bases outside the gene matches: 4. Germline-derived CDR1 and CDR2 are SGHRS and YFSETQ. Concerning this clone itself: Its antigen is unknown.

Sequencing was done on a sample of naive CD8+ T cells sorted from blood. The origin of this receptor is a man aged 30 to 45 in good health. The genes are TRBV5-1 and TRBJ2-1; TRBD2 aligns across 8 bases. The CDR3 is CASSSSGRAYNEQFF. CDR3 in DNA: TGCGCCAGCAGCTCCAGCGGGAGAGCCTACAATGAGCAGTTCTTC.